Given below is one TCR beta chain in context. This clone was observed a single time. This receptor's antigen is unknown. Base qualities are not recorded, but no much larger clone differs from it by a single base. Library creation used the immunoSEQ multiplex PCR assay. For the multiplex PCR, a mixture combining 60 forward primers for TCR Vbeta segments and 13 reverse primers for TCR Jbeta segments was used. The CDR3 region of rearranged TCR beta genes was amplified from genomic DNA with a multiplex PCR assay. The Illumina HiSeq System was used to sequence the amplified TCR beta libraries as 87-base-pair reads. The study's own analysis went as follows. A later analysis counted 75 million to 100 million unique TCR beta chains across the 640 or so repertoires, and 9 million to 14 million of these chains were shared by at least two donors. To remove PCR and sequencing errors, raw reads were error-corrected and collapsed into unique sequences using a nearest-neighbor algorithm that merged closely related sequences. To assign V, D and J gene segments, CDR3 sequences were aligned to IMGT reference sequences. For a sequence to be retained, a match of at least six nucleotides to both a V gene segment and a J gene segment was required. A rearrangement counted as productive if the CDR3 had no stop codons and remained in frame with V and J, and every other rearrangement counted as non-productive. CDR3 was defined according to IMGT convention as the region running from the second conserved V-encoded cysteine to the conserved J-encoded phenylalanine. Sequences without an unambiguous match to a single V gene segment were excluded from the earlier analysis of almost 600 of the donors. In an earlier analysis of 587 of the donors, V segments were called functional above 56.7% productive rearrangements and were called segregating when the between-donor standard deviation exceeded 5%. A statistical classification framework was built to diagnose cytomegalovirus status from the catalog of TCR beta chain sequences. In a later analysis, TCR nucleotide sequences were compared against IMGT/GENE-DB human TR gene sequences so that V and J genes could be assigned. In a later analysis, CDR3 sequences and most-parsimonious VDJ recombination scenarios were assigned using the TCRdist pipeline. In a later analysis, every TCR beta chain was defined by the combination of its CDR3 amino acid sequence and its V-gene family, and reads without a unique V-gene family were dropped. To address suspected cross-contamination and a sequencing artifact, a later analysis removed roughly 640 highly shared, low-generation-probability nucleotide sequences. In a later analysis, a clonal expansion index was calculated for each public chain from normalized within-repertoire ranks of inferred template counts. Generation probabilities in a later analysis came from a VDJ recombination model fitted to out-of-frame rearrangements, and those results were checked against IGoR. A later analysis scored TCR-TCR, TCR-HLA and TCR-CMV co-occurrence with hypergeometric tests, applying a repertoire-size bias correction to TCR pairs. In a later analysis, false discovery rates were estimated by permuting HLA or CMV assignments 20 times. A later analysis grouped co-occurring TCRs with DBSCAN, adding TCRdist sequence similarity when clustering within HLA-allele-positive subsets. Repertoires with fewer than 30,000 or more than 120,000 public chains were left out of co-occurrence clustering, as were about five repertoires with anomalous nucleotide sharing. TCRdb limited this immuneACCESS table to in-frame rearrangements with V and J called. A share of clones is missing; checked studies link under half to unresolved V genes, and the rest is unexplained. That table is the source of V, J and clone size, and D and trimming were worked out from the DNA. For this sample the table gives 200,000 or so clones, of which 75% to 85% were detected only once. In total, the top ten clones hold about 2% of the sample.

From the germline V gene (reference sequence), CDR1 is MNHEY and CDR2 is SMNVEV. The CDR3 sequence holds 13 residues, the cysteine and phenylalanine included. Here the CDR3 DNA is all that survives: 39 bases in frame from base 1. The junction carries 9 bases between V and J, which are trimmed by 3 bases and 4 bases respectively. This entry comes from a study of cytomegalovirus exposure and HLA in healthy donors (dated by TCRdb to 2016 to 2017). With regard to the full study: An earlier analysis of some 600 of the donors reported about 280 Gb of sequence data and approximately 120 million unique TCR beta sequences obtained from around 170 million T cells. To decide whether each TCR beta V gene segment behaved as functional or pseudogenic, an earlier analysis of some 580 of the donors relied on high-throughput TCR beta sequencing. An early release that covered about 600 HLA-typed donors contained about 290 gigabases of sequencing data and 75 million to 100 million unique TCR sequences. Among roughly 400 genotyped donors of the cohort, an average of about 240,000 unique TCR beta nucleotide sequences was sequenced per donor, of which 15% to 20% were non-productive. Using immunosequencing, the study profiled T cell repertoires from about 650 subjects and related those repertoires to cytomegalovirus serostatus. Among the roughly 400 genotyped donors, under 90% belonged to the genetic ancestry cluster associated with self-reported Caucasian donors. The number of typed donors differed by locus: roughly 620-640 for A, B, C, DRB1 and DQB1; approximately 520 for DQA1; over 600 for DPA1; and 450 to 480 for DPB1. To predict cytomegalovirus infection status, the study brought together high-throughput TCR immunosequencing, statistical association of individual TCRs with disease status, and machine learning. Genome-wide SNP genotypes for about 55% of the roughly 670 donors were used in a later genetic analysis, which treated that subset as a discovery cohort. All discovery cohort repertoires had been generated on a single sequencing platform. Along with the approximately 670-subject first cohort, a separate validation cohort of over a hundred different subjects was used. In the later analysis, no new phenotypic data were used to find candidate immune exposures; instead, reliance was placed on TCR beta sequences and their occurrence across donors. The study aimed to test whether signatures of past pathogen exposure could be identified by cataloging public T cell receptors. A later analysis re-examined previously published TCR beta repertoires from 610 or so donors and added high-resolution HLA genotyping to investigate patterns of TCR occurrence. About 5 DR-DQ haplotypes were handled as single units for association and clustering, since linkage in the cohort was strong. Alongside the repertoire data, information on donor age, sex, ethnicity and CMV serostatus was compiled. HLA typing included class I and class II loci at four-digit resolution.

The cohort was made up of hundreds of healthy bone marrow donors. All cohort members were sampled while nominally healthy, although unrecorded immune exposures were likely present. The donor was CMV seropositive and belonged to the group of some 290 seropositive cohort members. Every donor gave a peripheral blood sample, and the peripheral blood mononuclear cells from that sample were used for TCR beta sequencing. Genomic DNA extraction from the blood cell samples was performed with the Qiagen DNeasy Blood Extraction Kit. What the work shows at the level of the full study, not this receptor alone: Several of the top co-occurrence clusters appeared to be linked to parvovirus B19, influenza, CMV and Epstein-Barr virus, according to a later analysis. Immune exposure information for the cohort was limited to CMV serostatus. A further reported finding was that TCR beta sequences accurately predicted the HLA-A and HLA-B alleles for most subjects in the first cohort. In a later analysis, HLA-associated TCR beta chains were found to be more clonally expanded and to have lower generation probabilities than equally common non-associated chains. Strong co-occurrence of HLA alleles, especially DR and DQ, made assigning TCR associations to individual alleles difficult. A later genetic analysis associated a missense DCLRE1C variant with V-gene and J-gene trimming of TCR beta chains, and an independent cohort replicated the association. Roughly uniform sequencing depth across donors was assumed in presence/absence analyses, although this assumption may not hold. Correlated functional status among segregating V segments might reflect linkage disequilibrium, but an unknown experimental factor could not be ruled out. The earlier analysis of about 600 of the donors excluded roughly 17 rarely observed V segments, including chromosome 9 orphons, because counts were too low. In a later analysis, TCR association rates were found to vary across HLA loci, with the most associated TCRs seen for DRB1 alleles and the fewest for HLA-C alleles. A group of highly shared sequence variants was considered likely to be a technical artifact of the sequencing pipeline. In both the original and validation cohorts, the classifier was reported to diagnose cytomegalovirus status with high specificity and sensitivity. In vitro tests confirmed that a few of the cytomegalovirus-associated TCR beta chains recognize cytomegalovirus antigens. The 87-base-pair reads could not distinguish some IMGT-functional V segments, including TRBV6-2 and TRBV6-3, so those segments were excluded. Across donors, most TCR sequences were observed very rarely, whereas some public TCRs were present in many individuals. A total of 164 TCR beta chains were listed by the study as associated with cytomegalovirus. According to the authors, the approach could potentially be generalized to other disease states and immunological phenotypes. In this cohort, only TCR beta chains were sequenced, and detectable features were limited by the absence of alpha or paired-chain data. A later analysis associated 16,951 TCR beta sequences with specific HLA alleles at a false discovery rate of 0.05. A later analysis found that most CMV-associated TCR beta chains appeared HLA-restricted, with HLA associations seemingly driven largely by CMV exposure. Because HLA typing was unavailable for some donors at each locus, only the typed subset was used in association tests. A later genetic analysis reported fewer N-insertions in productive TCRs among donors in an Asian-associated ancestry cluster than the roughly 690-donor mean. Broadly in line with IMGT annotations, most TCR beta V segments showed up in productive rearrangements about 87% or about 30% of the time in an earlier analysis of about 500 of the donors.

The sample was PBMCs. This TCR was sampled from a woman between 18 and 30 years old in good health and CMV-seropositive. Recombination joined TRBV27 with TRBJ1-2; too little of a D gene remains to name it. The bases are TGTGCCAGCAGTTTCGGTAGCTCCTATGGCTACACCTTC. This gives the protein CASSFGSSYGYTF.